This T cell receptor beta chain was identified in a study of radiation and T cells in renal cell carcinoma. Study as a whole: Nephrectomy followed 15 Gy stereotactic body radiation by 4 weeks.

Libraries were prepared by immunoSEQ multiplex PCR; TCRdb keeps only in-frame clonotypes and omits some of them. The sample includes more than 20,000 clones, about 85% of them seen just once. Time point defined: blood 2 weeks post-SBRT. Treatment defined: 15 Gy SBRT to primary tumor, nephrectomy 4 weeks later. This renal cell carcinoma was of the clear cell type. Comments on this clone: The antigen remains undetermined.

Findings of the study overall: In blood, top tumor clones expanded by 2 weeks, shrinking by 4.

V shed 3 bases and J 8 bases; nucleotides not matched to a gene: 12. This CDR3 contains 17 residues. CDR1 is SGHRS and CDR2 is YFSETQ in the germline V gene. The specimen comprised blood, sampled from a patient whose treatment included radiotherapy and nephrectomy. The V call is TRBV5-1, the J call TRBJ2-1; 12 nucleotides agree with TRBD2. The receptor's source is a man in his sixties with renal cell carcinoma. In DNA, the CDR3 is TGCGCCAGCAGCTCGGGGTTGACTAGCGGGAGCTCCGATGAGCAGTTCTTC. Residues: CASSSGLTSGSSDEQFF.